These T cell receptor beta chains were read from a single sample in a study of OX40 agonist ivuxolimab in advanced cancers. Sequencing used immunoSEQ multiplex PCR; TCRdb keeps in-frame clones, though not all of them. The table has over 50,000 clones, 88% seen once; the top ten hold approximately 1.5%. The material sequenced was CD4+ or CD8+ T cells sorted from blood, taken in a trial of the OX40 agonist ivuxolimab. These receptors were obtained from an adult with an advanced solid tumor such as melanoma, head and neck, liver or kidney cancer. Each CDR3 is given with its conserved first and last residue. The D gene is left open where the match is weak. Not every row has a clone size; where given, it reads once, few, many or a size class.

cdr3_aa: CASSSQGATNEKLFF; cdr3_nt: TGTGCCAGCAGTTCACAGGGGGCCACTAATGAAAAACTGTTTTTT; clone_size: .; j_call: TRBJ1-4; v_call: TRBV27; d_call: TRBD1
cdr3_aa: CASSEYLGYEQYF; cdr3_nt: TGTGCCAGCAGTGAATATCTGGGTTACGAGCAGTACTTC; clone_size: once; j_call: TRBJ2-7; v_call: TRBV6-1; d_call: .
cdr3_aa: CASIEQGFVGELFF; cdr3_nt: TGTGCCAGCATTGAACAGGGGTTCGTCGGGGAGCTGTTTTTT; clone_size: .; j_call: TRBJ2-2; v_call: TRBV6-1; d_call: TRBD1
cdr3_aa: CASSVDGDTQYF; cdr3_nt: TGTGCCAGCAGCGTAGATGGAGATACGCAGTATTTT; clone_size: .; j_call: TRBJ2-3; v_call: TRBV9; d_call: .
cdr3_aa: CASSDPSLAKNIQYF; cdr3_nt: TGTGCCAGCAGCGATCCAAGTCTAGCCAAAAACATTCAGTACTTC; clone_size: .; j_call: TRBJ2-4; v_call: TRBV5-6; d_call: .
cdr3_aa: CASSQYGSGGGSDTQYF; cdr3_nt: TGTGCCAGTAGCCAATACGGTAGCGGGGGTGGGTCAGATACGCAGTATTTT; clone_size: .; j_call: TRBJ2-3; v_call: TRBV19; d_call: TRBD2
cdr3_aa: CASSLVIGYNEQFF; cdr3_nt: TGTGCCAGCAGCTTAGTTATAGGTTACAATGAGCAGTTCTTC; clone_size: .; j_call: TRBJ2-1; v_call: TRBV11-2; d_call: .
cdr3_aa: CASSLGGNYGYTF; cdr3_nt: TGCGCCAGCAGCTTGGGAGGGAACTATGGCTACACCTTC; clone_size: .; j_call: TRBJ1-2; v_call: TRBV5-1; d_call: .
cdr3_aa: CASSPNGVRETQYF; cdr3_nt: TGTGCCAGCAGCCCCAATGGGGTGAGGGAGACCCAGTACTTC; clone_size: .; j_call: TRBJ2-5; v_call: TRBV9; d_call: .
cdr3_aa: CASSPNEGTEAFF; cdr3_nt: TGTGCCAGCTCACCGAATGAGGGCACTGAAGCTTTCTTT; clone_size: .; j_call: TRBJ1-1; v_call: TRBV18; d_call: .
cdr3_aa: CASSPPATDTQYF; cdr3_nt: TGTGCCAGCTCACCACCGGCGACAGATACGCAGTATTTT; clone_size: .; j_call: TRBJ2-3; v_call: TRBV18; d_call: .
cdr3_aa: CASSFLQEPNEQFF; cdr3_nt: TGTGCCAGCAGTTTTCTACAGGAACCCAATGAGCAGTTCTTC; clone_size: .; j_call: TRBJ2-1; v_call: TRBV27; d_call: .
cdr3_aa: CASARNRGPTETQYF; cdr3_nt: TGCGCCAGCGCCCGAAACAGGGGTCCTACCGAGACCCAGTACTTC; clone_size: .; j_call: TRBJ2-5; v_call: TRBV10-1; d_call: TRBD1